The 27 T cell receptor beta chains given below trace back to one sample, sequenced in a study of shared clonotypes between healthy human individuals. The repertoire was sequenced with immunoSEQ multiplex PCR; TCRdb's copy has only in-frame clones and lacks some. The table lists a few million clones, around 95% of them singletons, with less than 0.15% in the top ten. The sequenced material came from naive CD4+ T cells sorted from blood. Specified subset: CD45RA+ positively selected. These receptors originate from a man between 18 and 35 years old in good health.

V and J are TRBV2 and TRBJ2-3; 8 bases fit TRBD2. In germline, CDR1 is SNHLY, CDR2 FYNNEI. The junction had 10 bases not matched to a gene; V was cut back by 6 bases and J by 2 bases. This CDR3 has 16 amino acids. The CDR3 here is CASRAGTRYPTDTQYF. The DNA for the CDR3 is TGTGCCAGCAGAGCCGGGACTAGATACCCCACAGATACGCAGTATTTT.

The chain recombines TRBV18 with TRBJ2-5, with D perhaps TRBD1 (5 bases). This CDR3 contains 14 residues. Germline CDR1 is KGHSH and CDR2 is LQKENI. V was pared by 0 bases and J by 5 bases, with 10 bases between. CDR3 sequence (DNA): TGTGCCAGCTCACCACCGAGCAGGGTGGAGACCCAGTACTTC. Translating gives CASSPPSRVETQYF. Together with reference TRBV18 and TRBJ2-5, the CDR3 gives the full variable domain: NAGVMQNPRHLVRRRGQEARLRCSPMKGHSHVYWYRQLPEEGLKFMVYLQKENIIDESGMPKERFSAEFPKEGPSILRIQQVVRGDSAAYFCASSPPSRVETQYFGPGTRLLVL.

The chain employs TRBV6-5 and TRBJ2-3; 7 positions agree with TRBD2. V gave up 8 bases and J gave up 3 bases; unmatched junction bases: 8. The CDR3 contains 14 residues. Germline V gene data show CDR1 as MNHEY and CDR2 as SVGAGI. CDR3 sequence (DNA): TGTGCCAGCCAGGCGGGAGAGCTAACAGATACGCAGTATTTT. This gives the protein CASQAGELTDTQYF.

The chain has TRBV30 and TRBJ1-2; D gene unclear. Germline values: CDR1 GTSNPN, CDR2 SVGIG (reference sequence). Trimming cost V 0 bases and J 2 bases, with 10 bases left between them. This CDR3 is built from 14 residues. The CDR3 sequence: CAWSVGPLNYGYTF. DNA for the CDR3: TGTGCCTGGAGTGTAGGACCACTGAACTATGGCTACACCTTC.

The sample holds one count of this clone. The V gene is TRBV6-6, the J gene TRBJ2-7; D may be TRBD1 (6 bases). The germline V and J ends were trimmed by 7 bases and 4 bases, with 20 bases remaining between them. The CDR3 has 15 residues. The germline CDR1 and CDR2 sequences are MNHNY and SVGAGI (reference sequence). The CDR3 region has the DNA TGTGCCAGCACCCCCCTCGGACAGACCACTTACGAGCAGTACTTC. Translated, it gives CASTPLGQTTYEQYF.

This clone showed up just once. V usage is TRBV6-1 and J usage is TRBJ1-1, with TRBD1 matching 7 bases. V dropped 5 bases and J dropped 7; count of bases not matched to a gene: 7. Germline values: CDR1 MNHNS, CDR2 SASEGT. The CDR3 is made up of 13 amino acids. DNA for the CDR3: TGTGCCAGCAGTCCGGGACAGTTTAGTGAAGCTTTCTTT. This translates into CASSPGQFSEAFF.

This chain links TRBV11-2 with TRBJ2-7, with 7 nucleotides matching TRBD1. Trimming at V came to 6 bases and at J to 3 bases, leaving 11 bases not matched to a gene. The germline CDR1 and CDR2 sequences are SGHAT and FQNNGV. The CDR3 consists of 15 residues. DNA for the CDR3: TGTGCCAGCAGACGAGTACAGGGGCGCGACTACGAGCAGTACTTC. It translates to CASRRVQGRDYEQYF.

The V call is TRBV5-8, the J call TRBJ1-2; TRBD1 agrees at 8 bases. CDR3 size: 15 residues. Germline V CDR1 and CDR2: SGHTS, YDEGEE. Germline trimming cut 6 bases from V and 5 bases from J; bases unmatched to any gene: 12. CDR3 DNA: TGTGCCAGCATCCAGGTCGGGACAGGAACATATGGCTACACCTTC. Amino acid sequence: CASIQVGTGTYGYTF.

The chain uses TRBV19 and TRBJ1-1, with no clear D. Germline V lookup: CDR1 LNHDA, CDR2 SQIVND (reference sequence). This CDR3 has 14 residues. Trimming took off 3 bases at V and 4 bases at J, with 12 bases between the two ends. Here the CDR3 DNA reads TGTGCCAGTAGTATCCCCGGACGGACCACTGAAGCTTTCTTT. Its translation is CASSIPGRTTEAFF.

The genes are TRBV19 and TRBJ1-2; possible D gene TRBD1, 6 bases. Germline CDR1 LNHDA, CDR2 SQIVND (reference sequence). Trimming stripped 5 bases from V and 4 bases from J, with 14 bases between. The CDR3 spans 14 residues. The CDR3 protein is CASSARGGVYGYTF. As DNA, the CDR3 is TGTGCCAGTAGTGCCAGGGGAGGGGTCTATGGCTACACCTTC.

The rearrangement uses TRBV5-1 and TRBJ2-2; 7 positions agree with TRBD1. This CDR3 is 16 amino acids long. V lost 0 bases, J lost 0 bases, and 2 bases stayed unmatched. Germline V lookup: CDR1 SGHRS, CDR2 YFSETQ. The CDR3, as DNA: TGCGCCAGCAGCTTGGTAGGACAGGCGAACACCGGGGAGCTGTTTTTT. It specifies CASSLVGQANTGELFF.

V gene TRBV4-3 combines with J gene TRBJ2-6; 7 positions match TRBD2. V lost 0 bases, J lost 3 bases, and 2 bases stayed unmatched. The CDR3 extends over 16 amino acids. Germline V gene sequence: CDR1 LGHNA, CDR2 YSLEER. This CDR3 is CASSQDRGVGANVLTF. Here the CDR3 DNA reads TGCGCCAGCAGCCAAGATCGGGGGGTTGGGGCCAACGTCCTGACTTTC.

The rearrangement joins TRBV6-1 to TRBJ2-7, with D unresolved. CDR3 size: 14 residues. Germline V gene lookup returns CDR1 MNHNS and CDR2 SASEGT. The ends were cut back, 2 bases at V and 3 bases at J, with 11 bases in the middle. CDR3 amino acids: CASSEPSFFYEQYF. The CDR3 DNA reads as TGTGCCAGCAGTGAACCCTCTTTTTTCTACGAGCAGTACTTC.

This chain links TRBV11-2 with TRBJ2-7, with D possibly being TRBD1 or TRBD2 (5 bases each). Deletions cut 5 bases from V and 3 bases from J, with 23 bases between. Germline V gene sequence: CDR1 SGHAT, CDR2 FQNNGV. This CDR3 comprises 17 residues. For the CDR3, the DNA is TGTGCCAGCAGCCCTGATTCCGGGACCACAAGGTTCTACGAGCAGTACTTC. Amino acids: CASSPDSGTTRFYEQYF.

The V gene is TRBV5-1, the J gene TRBJ2-5, with a weak D call TRBD2 (5 bases). The germline gives CDR1 SGHRS, CDR2 YFSETQ. The CDR3 is 15 amino acids. V was clipped by 0 bases and J by 2 bases, with 11 bases between them. CDR3 protein: CASSLGPSRQETQYF. The CDR3 nucleotides read TGCGCCAGCAGCTTGGGGCCTAGCCGGCAAGAGACCCAGTACTTC.

This rearrangement joins TRBV6-5 to TRBJ2-7; 7 positions agree with TRBD2. The V and J ends lost 4 bases and 3 bases, in that order; junction bases with no gene match: 9. CDR1 and CDR2 (germline): MNHEY, SVGAGI. The CDR3 runs 15 residues. The CDR3 sequence is CASSLKSSGLYEQYF. The CDR3 region has the DNA TGTGCCAGCAGTTTGAAGTCTAGCGGTCTCTACGAGCAGTACTTC.

The chain carries TRBV29-1 and TRBJ2-7, with TRBD2 as a possible D gene (6 bases). The CDR3 is made up of 12 amino acids. The V end lost 5 bases, the J end lost 6 bases, and 14 bases lay between the germline ends. Germline CDR1 reads SQVTM; CDR2 reads ANQGSEA. The CDR3 is CSVSGRDGEQYF. The DNA for the CDR3 is TGCAGCGTTTCGGGGCGGGACGGCGAGCAGTACTTC.

A word on this clone: Other DNA sequences in the same sample also yield this CDR3. This chain connects TRBV5-1 to TRBJ2-1; D is perhaps TRBD1 (5 bases). The germline V and J ends were trimmed by 5 bases and 2 bases, with 14 bases remaining between them. This CDR3 is 15 amino acids long. Germline loops: CDR1 SGHRS, CDR2 YFSETQ. The CDR3 spells CASSLGQGPYNEQFF. For the CDR3, the DNA is TGCGCCAGCAGTTTAGGTCAGGGCCCCTACAATGAGCAGTTCTTC.

The chain couples TRBV4-3 to TRBJ1-5; maybe TRBD1 (5 bases). The CDR3 is made up of 14 amino acids. Germline lookup yields CDR1 LGHNA and CDR2 YSLEER. V lost 0 bases and J lost 5, with 8 bases in between. The CDR3 region has the DNA TGCGCCAGCAGCCAAGAGGTGGGGGATCAGCCCCAGCATTTT. Its protein product is CASSQEVGDQPQHF.

The chain has TRBV5-1 and TRBJ1-6; 8 bases are shared with TRBD1. The J segment lost 9 bases and the V segment lost 4 bases, leaving 9 bases of the junction unmatched. The CDR3 has 15 residues. Germline lookup yields CDR1 SGHRS and CDR2 YFSETQ. The CDR3 loop reads CASSPDGQGGSPLHF. CDR3 coding DNA: TGCGCCAGCAGCCCGGACGGACAGGGCGGTTCACCCCTCCACTTT.

This clone was recorded only once. The chain carries TRBV5-4 and TRBJ2-2, with D tentatively TRBD1 (6 bases). The V and J ends lost 4 bases and 5 bases respectively, with 12 bases between them. The length of the CDR3 is 14 residues. CDR1 is SGHNT and CDR2 is YYREEE in the germline V gene (reference sequence). CDR3 sequence: CASSDTGFTGELFF. The CDR3, as DNA: TGTGCCAGCAGCGACACAGGGTTTACCGGGGAGCTGTTTTTT.

The V call is TRBV14, the J call TRBJ1-5; perhaps TRBD1 as D (5 bases). The CDR3 runs 17 residues. Germline assignment: CDR1 SGHDN and CDR2 FVKESK. The V gene lost 1 base and the J gene lost 6 bases, with 19 bases spanning the gap. CDR3 in amino acids: CASSQVDARGKGQPQHF. The CDR3 bases are TGTGCCAGCAGCCAAGTTGATGCAAGGGGAAAGGGTCAGCCCCAGCATTTT.

This chain joins TRBV5-1 and TRBJ2-2; D could derive from TRBD1 or TRBD2 (5 bases each). The germline CDR1 and CDR2 sequences are SGHRS and YFSETQ. V dropped 2 bases and J dropped 0 bases, with 11 bases sitting between them. The CDR3 length is 16 residues. The CDR3 DNA reads as TGCGCCAGCAGCTTTGACGGGGCAGCGAACACCGGGGAGCTGTTTTTT. It is translated as CASSFDGAANTGELFF.

As concerns this clone: Additional DNA sequences in this sample encode the identical CDR3. The V gene is TRBV5-6, the J gene TRBJ2-5; possible D gene TRBD2, 6 bases. CDR3 size: 12 residues. Germline V gene sequence: CDR1 SGHDT, CDR2 YYEEEE. The V and J ends lost 4 bases and 4 bases respectively, with 8 bases between them. The CDR3 protein is CASSLRGETQYF. CDR3 DNA sequence: TGTGCCAGCAGCCTGCGGGGAGAGACCCAGTACTTC.

This clone was detected once. The V gene is TRBV6-6, the J gene TRBJ2-7; TRBD1 might be the D (6 bases). The V end was cut by 5 bases, the J end by 0 bases, with 17 bases between. This CDR3 comprises 16 residues. CDR1 is MNHNY, CDR2 SVGAGI, per germline (reference sequence). CDR3 in amino acids: CASSKPGTPVSYEQYF. The CDR3 nucleotides read TGTGCCAGCAGTAAACCCGGGACACCAGTCTCCTACGAGCAGTACTTC.

This chain joins TRBV6-1 and TRBJ1-5, with D possibly matching TRBD1 (5 bases). The CDR3 is 12 residues long. The germline V and J ends were trimmed by 4 bases and 11 bases, with 12 bases remaining between them. The germline V gene encodes CDR1 MNHNS and CDR2 SASEGT. The CDR3 DNA follows: TGTGCCAGCAGTGGGTTTAAAGGGGCCCAGCATTTT. The encoded protein is CASSGFKGAQHF.

This chain connects TRBV7-6 to TRBJ1-5; D may be TRBD1 (5 bases). V lost 5 bases and J lost 4, with 6 bases in between. The CDR3 spans 12 residues. Germline V gene sequence: CDR1 SGHVS, CDR2 FNYEAQ. The CDR3 sequence is CASSAGNQPQHF. CDR3 bases: TGTGCCAGCAGCGCAGGGAATCAGCCCCAGCATTTT.